A single sample is the source of the 19 T cell receptor beta chains below, sequenced in a study of blood T cell repertoires in COVID-19. Some clones are missing from TCRdb's copy, which holds only in-frame ones; the method was immunoSEQ multiplex PCR. The sample yields over 250,000 clones, about 83% seen once. Sequences were obtained from peripheral blood. Receptors were obtained from a woman aged 45-60 years who had recovered from COVID-19.

The chain is built from TRBV5-5 and TRBJ1-4, with 7 bases identical to TRBD1. This CDR3 region has 15 residues. V was pared by 4 bases and J by 8 bases, with 11 bases of the junction left unmatched. CDR1 is SGHKS, CDR2 YYEKEE, per germline (reference sequence). The CDR3 spells CASSQSQGVGEKLFF. The CDR3 coding sequence is TGTGCCAGCAGCCAGTCGCAGGGGGTAGGAGAAAAACTGTTTTTT.

The chain links TRBV6-2 or TRBV6-3 to TRBJ2-5; D might be TRBD2 (6 bases). The CDR3 has 13 residues. The V end lost 4 bases, the J end lost 5 bases, and 11 bases lay between the germline ends. From germline, CDR1 is MNHEY and CDR2 SVGEGT. CDR3 DNA sequence: TGTGCCAGCAGTTGGGGGGTCGGTGAGACCCAGTACTTC. Translating it yields CASSWGVGETQYF.

V and J are TRBV7-8 and TRBJ2-1; perhaps TRBD2 as D (5 bases). The V end lost 5 bases, the J end lost 0 bases, and 11 bases lay between the germline ends. The CDR3 totals 15 residues. Germline CDR1 reads SGHVS; CDR2 reads FQNEAQ. CDR3 nucleotide sequence: TGTGCCAGCAGCCCGGACGGAGGCTCCTACAATGAGCAGTTCTTC. Its translation: CASSPDGGSYNEQFF.

The rearrangement uses TRBV7-2 and TRBJ2-7, with 11 positions matching TRBD2. Unmatched junction bases numbered 14, after V lost 5 bases and J lost 2 bases. Germline CDR1 SGHTA, CDR2 FQGNSA. This CDR3 is 18 amino acids long. The CDR3 DNA follows: TGTGCCAGCAGCATAGTAGCGGGAGGGCTCAGAGGGGCCTACGAGCAGTACTTC. Translating gives CASSIVAGGLRGAYEQYF.

This clone was counted ten times or more. This chain connects TRBV5-1 to TRBJ2-2; 8 bases are a match to TRBD2. The CDR3 has 14 amino acids. V was clipped by 4 bases and J by 8 bases; unmatched bases: 7. Germline V gives CDR1 SGHRS, CDR2 YFSETQ. CDR3 amino acids: CASSPGLANGELFF. CDR3 bases: TGCGCCAGCAGCCCCGGACTAGCAAATGGGGAGCTGTTTTTT.

The J gene is TRBJ1-3, the V gene TRBV2; perhaps TRBD1 as D (5 bases). Germline values: CDR1 SNHLY, CDR2 FYNNEI. Deletions cut 0 bases from V and 2 bases from J, with 8 bases between. The CDR3 extends over 15 amino acids. CDR3 sequence reads: CASSEAAGPGNTIYF. In DNA, the CDR3 is TGTGCCAGCAGTGAAGCTGCAGGGCCTGGAAACACCATATATTTT.

This chain connects TRBV5-1 to TRBJ2-5, with D tentatively TRBD2 (5 bases). The CDR3 length is 15 residues. CDR1 SGHRS and CDR2 YFSETQ come from the germline V gene. V lost 1 base and J lost 2, with 12 bases in between. CDR3 protein: CASSLSASPQETQYF. The DNA of the CDR3 is TGCGCCAGCAGCTTGTCGGCTAGCCCACAAGAGACCCAGTACTTC.

The sample holds one count of this clone. The gene calls are TRBV27 and TRBJ1-2; perhaps TRBD1 as D (5 bases). Germline CDR1 reads MNHEY; CDR2 reads SMNVEV (reference sequence). Trimming took 3 bases from V and 9 from J, leaving 17 bases between them. The CDR3 loop spans 14 amino acids. CDR3 protein: CASSFGQGTARYTF. In DNA, the CDR3 is TGTGCCAGCAGTTTTGGGCAGGGAACCGCACGCTACACCTTC.

The chain carries TRBV14 and TRBJ2-7, with a weak D call TRBD2 (7 bases). Per the germline V gene, CDR1 is SGHDN and CDR2 is FVKESK. V shed 1 base and J shed 4 bases, with 14 bases lying between them. The CDR3 length is 15 residues. This CDR3 is CASSQGGGDYYEQYF. The CDR3 DNA reads as TGTGCCAGCAGCCAAGGCGGGGGCGATTATTACGAGCAGTACTTC. Together with reference TRBV14 and TRBJ2-7, the CDR3 gives the full variable domain: EAGVTQFPSHSVIEKGQTVTLRCDPISGHDNLYWYRRVMGKEIKFLLHFVKESKQDESGMPNNRFLAERTGGTYSTLKVQPAELEDSGVYFCASSQGGGDYYEQYFGPGTRLTVT.

This clone was seen more than once but under ten times. This chain links TRBV11-2 with TRBJ2-7, with a possible D match to TRBD1 (5 bases). The CDR3 has 14 residues. CDR1 and CDR2 (germline): SGHAT, FQNNGV. Trimming shortened V by 1 base and J by 2 bases, and 9 bases separated the two germline ends. The CDR3 region is CASSLAGKAYEQYF. The CDR3 bases are TGTGCCAGCAGCTTAGCAGGGAAGGCCTACGAGCAGTACTTC.

The rearrangement uses TRBV27 and TRBJ1-4, with D possibly TRBD1 on 5 matching bases. The V end lost 3 bases, the J end lost 7 bases, and 15 bases lay between the germline ends. The germline CDR1 and CDR2 sequences are MNHEY and SMNVEV (reference sequence). The CDR3 runs 15 residues. DNA for the CDR3: TGTGCCAGCAGTTTCTATCGCGGGGGAGGTGAAAAACTGTTTTTT. Its translation is CASSFYRGGGEKLFF.

The chain has TRBV19 and TRBJ1-6; 7 bases align to TRBD1. Germline lookup yields CDR1 LNHDA and CDR2 SQIVND (reference sequence). V was pared by 6 bases and J by 7 bases, with 3 bases of the junction left unmatched. This CDR3 contains 13 residues. Here the CDR3 reads CASSDRENSPLHF. The CDR3 DNA follows: TGTGCCAGTAGCGACAGGGAGAATTCACCCCTCCACTTT. The full variable domain, its missing parts supplied by reference TRBV19 and TRBJ1-6, is DGGITQSPKYLFRKEGQNVTLSCEQNLNHDAMYWYRQDPGQGLRLIYYSQIVNDFQKGDIAEGYSVSREKKESFPLTVTSAQKNPTAFYLCASSDRENSPLHFGNGTRLTVT.

V usage is TRBV7-9 and J usage is TRBJ2-3; D might be TRBD1 (6 bases). V shed 4 bases and J shed 2 bases, with 16 bases lying between them. The CDR3 is 16 amino acids. Germline CDR1 is SEHNR and CDR2 is FQNEAQ (reference sequence). In DNA form, the CDR3 reads TGTGCCAGCAGCTCGAGCAGGGGTTGGGTCACAGATACGCAGTATTTT. Its translation is CASSSSRGWVTDTQYF.

This clone is a singleton in its sample. This rearrangement joins TRBV7-9 to TRBJ1-1; no clear D gene. Trimming shortened V by 4 bases and J by 4 bases, and 10 bases separated the two germline ends. This CDR3 comprises 13 residues. Germline values: CDR1 SEHNR, CDR2 FQNEAQ (reference sequence). The CDR3 nucleotides read TGTGCCAGCAGCTCCGTTAGCGGCACTGAAGCTTTCTTT. Protein sequence: CASSSVSGTEAFF.

This clone appeared a few times. The rearrangement links TRBV4-2 to TRBJ2-5; maybe TRBD1 (6 bases). The CDR3 is 16 amino acids. CDR1 and CDR2 (germline): LGHNA, YNFKEQ. V gave up 2 bases and J gave up 4 bases, with 17 bases separating them. The CDR3 is CASSQSSGEWGETQYF. CDR3 bases: TGTGCCAGCAGCCAAAGCTCAGGGGAGTGGGGAGAGACCCAGTACTTC.

The chain combines TRBV28 with TRBJ1-2; D is perhaps TRBD1 (5 bases). CDR1 and CDR2 from the germline V gene are MDHEN and SYDVKM. CDR3 size: 12 residues. Trimming took off 3 bases at V and 8 bases at J, with 10 bases between the two ends. The CDR3 protein is CASSLQGGGYTF. CDR3 coding DNA: TGTGCCAGCAGTTTGCAGGGAGGAGGCTACACCTTC.

The chain uses TRBV29-1 and TRBJ1-4; D gene ambiguous. The CDR3 length is 12 residues. V lost 2 bases and J lost 8, with 9 bases in between. Germline V gene data show CDR1 as SQVTM and CDR2 as ANQGSEA. The CDR3 loop is CSVETAGEKLFF. CDR3 bases: TGCAGCGTTGAAACGGCGGGGGAAAAACTGTTTTTT.

The chain employs TRBV6-5 and TRBJ2-7; 7 bases map to TRBD1. The CDR3 length is 14 residues. Germline lookup yields CDR1 MNHEY and CDR2 SVGAGI. With 6 bases clipped from V and 0 bases from J, the junction kept 5 bases outside the gene matches. The chain's CDR3 is CASRPDRVSYEQYF. The CDR3 DNA reads as TGTGCCAGCAGGCCTGACAGGGTCTCCTACGAGCAGTACTTC.

The chain joins TRBV28 to TRBJ2-1; the match to TRBD1 covers 7 bases. CDR3 length equals 14 residues. Trimming cost V 7 bases and J 4 bases; bases outside gene matches: 7. Germline loops: CDR1 MDHEN, CDR2 SYDVKM. CDR3 residues: CASNIQGVYNEQFF. CDR3 in DNA: TGTGCCAGCAATATTCAGGGGGTATACAATGAGCAGTTCTTC.